This T cell receptor (beta chain) came from a study of T cells expressing NK-cell markers. The wider study: Repertoires of TCR beta were obtained from T cells sorted as CD3+CD56+NKG2C+, CD3+CD56+NKG2C- and CD3+CD56-NKG2C+.

Points from the study as a whole: The study did not resolve the HCMV specificity of expanded NKG2C+ T cell clones.

From the 5' RACE reads, TCRdb lists one entry per CDR3 protein and no DNA. This sample's table has about 370,000 distinct CDR3 sequences. Details on this clonotype: The antigen remains undetermined.

The CDR3 runs 13 residues. This chain uses TRBV12-3 or TRBV12-4 with TRBJ2-1; TCRdb lists TRBD2, though no DNA is available to test this call. Sequencing input: blood T cells: a sorted CD56 or NKG2C T cell subset, CD4+ or CD8+ T cells, or bulk PBMC T cells (not recorded which). The TCR sequence derives from a woman between 50 and 59 years old in good health. CDR3 protein: CASRAGTMAEQFF.